The 10 T cell receptor beta chains below were found in one sample sequenced in a study of blood T cell repertoires in COVID-19. Using immunoSEQ multiplex PCR, the repertoire was profiled, and TCRdb retains in-frame clones only, with some absent. The data show under 200,000 clones, over 70% seen once. The source material was peripheral blood. Receptors originate from an older woman with acute or convalescent COVID-19.

This rearrangement joins TRBV27 to TRBJ1-4, with D unresolved. Germline V gives CDR1 MNHEY, CDR2 SMNVEV (reference sequence). The germline V and J ends were trimmed by 5 bases and 0 bases, with 10 bases remaining between them. The CDR3 spans 15 residues. In DNA form, the CDR3 reads TGTGCCAGCAGTAGAGAGTTATCAACTAATGAAAAACTGTTTTTT. Translated, it gives CASSRELSTNEKLFF.

V is TRBV12-5 and J is TRBJ1-4, with 7 bases matching TRBD1. V dropped 4 bases and J dropped 8; count of bases not matched to a gene: 13. The CDR3 sequence is 16 residues long. In germline, CDR1 is LGHNT, CDR2 FRNRAP. The CDR3 loop reads CASGWPLTGSKEKLFF. DNA for the CDR3: TGTGCTAGTGGTTGGCCTCTGACAGGGAGCAAAGAAAAACTGTTTTTT.

V usage is TRBV13 and J usage is TRBJ2-7, with 8 positions matching TRBD2. The CDR3 is 14 amino acids. Per the germline V gene, CDR1 is PRHDT and CDR2 is FYEKMQ (reference sequence). V trimming: 5 bases; J trimming: 3 bases; junction bases outside the gene matches: 6. As DNA, the CDR3 is TGTGCCAGCAGCCATCGGGGGGGAGGCTACGAGCAGTACTTC. Amino acids: CASSHRGGGYEQYF.

The CDR3 DNA follows: TGTGCCAGCAGTTACATCACCTGGGACAGGGACTATGGCTACACCTTC. Residues: CASSYITWDRDYGYTF. The V call is TRBV6-2 or TRBV6-3, the J call TRBJ1-2, with 9 bases identical to TRBD1. V shed 2 bases and J 3 bases; nucleotides not matched to a gene: 7. The CDR3 length is 16 residues. The germline CDR1 and CDR2 sequences are MNHEY and SVGEGT.

The chain joins TRBV12-1 to TRBJ1-1; the table's D call, TRBD1, was not checked against the DNA. TRBV12-1 is labeled a pseudogene. The length of the CDR3 is 15 residues. DNA for the CDR3: TGTGCCAGCAGCTTCGGACAGGGTAAGGACACTGAAGCTTTCTTT. Its translation: CASSFGQGKDTEAFF.

J is TRBJ2-1 and V is TRBV28; D is undetermined. This CDR3 has 15 amino acids. Trimming removed 7 bases from V and 0 bases from J, with 13 bases in between. In germline, CDR1 is MDHEN, CDR2 SYDVKM. CDR3 residues: CASNSAGHSYNEQFF. In DNA form, the CDR3 reads TGTGCCAGCAACTCGGCAGGCCACTCCTACAATGAGCAGTTCTTC.

The rearrangement uses TRBV6-5 and TRBJ1-5; D unclear. Looked up from germline, CDR1 is MNHEY and CDR2 is SVGAGI. The germline V and J ends were trimmed by 7 bases and 0 bases, with 13 bases remaining between them. The CDR3 is 15 amino acids. CDR3 nucleotide sequence: TGTGCCAGCACACTTACTCAGGTTAGCAATCAGCCCCAGCATTTT. Translated, it gives CASTLTQVSNQPQHF.

The chain carries TRBV6-5 and TRBJ1-6; TRBD1 matches at 9 bases. In germline, CDR1 is MNHEY, CDR2 SVGAGI. CDR3 length: 15 residues. The V and J ends lost 6 bases and 3 bases, in that order; junction bases with no gene match: 3. The CDR3 spells CASSDRGVYNSPLHF. Written as DNA, the CDR3 is TGTGCCAGCAGCGACAGGGGGGTCTATAATTCACCCCTCCACTTT.

The rearrangement links TRBV21-1 to TRBJ1-3; TRBD1 was called by the table and not checked on the DNA. TRBV21-1 represents a pseudogene. This CDR3 is 16 amino acids long. Here the CDR3 reads CASSKARSGSGNTIYF. The CDR3 DNA reads as TGTGCCAGCAGCAAAGCCCGTTCAGGCTCTGGAAACACCATATATTTT.

This chain joins TRBV27 and TRBJ2-5; D may be TRBD1 (7 bases). From germline, CDR1 is MNHEY and CDR2 SMNVEV (reference sequence). CDR3 length: 14 residues. V was pared by 3 bases and J by 5 bases, with 13 bases between. CDR3 bases: TGTGCCAGCAGTTTCAGGGGGGTTTCCGAGACCCAGTACTTC. This gives the protein CASSFRGVSETQYF.